This T cell receptor beta chain appears in the sequencing data of a study of blood T cell repertoires in COVID-19 (TCRdb year 2020). Regarding the study in general: Samples from collaborators originated in the United States, Italy and Spain and spanned both the acute and convalescent phases of COVID-19. The prospective study material was composed of cDNA or gDNA derived from T cells, B-cell-depleted T cells, or PBMCs. Subjects who had been exposed to COVID-19, were actively infected with it, or had recovered from it provided the deeply sampled blood TCRbeta repertoires that made up the dataset. The repertoires were released in a freely available public database meant as a resource for research on the immune response to SARS-CoV-2. The samples were drawn from two sources: the first 160 participants of the ongoing ImmuneRACE study, and 1,200 or so subjects contributed by 6 global collaborators. A de-identified subject ID, COVID-19 status, age in years and sex were almost always included in the sample metadata. HLA class I and class II types, where available, came from metadata supplied by the sample provider rather than from assay-based typing.

Only a few counts were recorded for this clone. This receptor's antigen is unknown. The record has no base qualities; no much larger clone is one base away. On the study overall, not on this receptor specifically: Clinical and demographic metadata were provided uncurated, with the amount varying by source and participant.

TCRbeta CDR3 regions were amplified from genomic DNA using the immunoSEQ Assay, a bias-controlled multiplex PCR. On the authors' methods: The number of nucleated cells in each sample was estimated by amplification of reference gene primers within the assay. Sequence reads were collapsed and filtered to measure the absolute abundance of every unique TCRbeta CDR3 rearrangement. For each sample, productive Simpson clonality was calculated by taking the square root of Simpson's diversity index across productive rearrangements. What TCRdb holds here is the immuneACCESS table cut down to in-frame rearrangements. Part of the clones is not present; checked against another copy, under half of the missing clones reflect an unresolved V gene, and the others are unexplained. Clone size and the V and J calls come from that table; the DNA yielded D and trimming. For this sample there are approximately 89,000 clones; nearly 95% appear just once. Of the sample, about 4.5% is held by the ten largest clones.

Each collaborating institution followed its own protocols to collect whole blood in K2EDTA tubes. For TCRbeta analysis, collaborators shipped samples as frozen whole blood, isolated PBMCs, or DNA extracted from either of those sample types. The CDR3, from cysteine to phenylalanine, totals 13 residues. The CDR3 DNA has 39 bases and is translated from base 1. V loses 5 bases, J loses 7 bases, and the germline ends lie 11 bases apart. CDR1 and CDR2 were assigned from the germline V gene as KGHDR and SFDVKD. Recombination joined TRBV24-1 with TRBJ1-5; the D gene is unclear. The material sequenced was peripheral blood. The receptor comes from a human donor with active COVID-19. The donor label of this sample is uncertain. The nucleotide sequence reads TGTGCCACCAGTGGCGGCACGGAACAGCCCCAGCATTTT. It translates to CATSGGTEQPQHF.